This is a list of T cell receptor beta chains from one sample in a study of tumor-infiltrating lymphocytes in primary liver carcinoma. Via MiXCR, TCRdb re-called the multiplex PCR reads, giving one row per CDR3 protein. The sample carries approximately 100,000 distinct CDR3 sequences, about 63% recorded once. Sequenced input: liver tumor tissue from sampling region 2. The receptors come from a woman aged 55 to 70 with primary liver carcinoma and hepatitis B virus infection. CDR3s include the opening cysteine and the closing phenylalanine or tryptophan. D genes are given only for firm matches. Clone size is shown for a subset of rows, as once, few, many or a class of expanded clone.

>TRBV6-6|.|.|TRBJ1-2
CASTPCEEDYTF
TGTGCCAGCACCCCGTGCGAGGAAGACTACACCTTC
>TRBV28|TRBD1|many|TRBJ2-7
CASSLSDRVSPYEQYF
TGTGCCAGCAGTTTATCTGACAGGGTGAGCCCCTACGAGCAGTACTTC
>TRBV4-2|.|.|TRBJ1-1
CVNSQDVWGIYTEAFF
TGTGTCAACAGCCAAGATGTTTGGGGTATTTACACTGAAGCTTTCTTT
>TRBV6-5|TRBD2|.|TRBJ2-3
CASSYRGLAARDTLYF
TGCGCCAGCAGTTACCGGGGACTAGCGGCCAGGGATACGCTGTATTTT
>TRBV11-2|.|.|TRBJ1-6
CAISFLMNSPLHF
TGTGCCATCAGTTTTTTAATGAATTCACCCCTCCACTTT
>TRBV4-2|.|many|TRBJ2-5
CASSQKDIETQYF
TGTGCCAGCAGCCAAAAAGATATTGAGACCCAGTACTTC
>TRBV5-1|TRBD1|.|TRBJ2-2
CASSSDRAAGELFF
TGCGCCAGCAGCTCAGACAGGGCGGCCGGGGAGCTGTTTTTT
>TRBV7-9|.|.|TRBJ2-2
CASSLFGELFF
TGTGCCAGCAGCTTATTCGGGGAGCTGTTTTTT
>TRBV19|.|.|TRBJ2-4
CASSTQRDGQNIQYF
TGTGCCAGTAGCACCCAGAGGGACGGCCAAAACATTCAGTACTTC
>TRBV11-2|.|.|TRBJ2-3
CASSLGSVISDTQYF
TGTGCCAGTAGCTTAGGCAGCGTGATATCAGATACGCAGTATTTT
>TRBV29-1|.|.|TRBJ2-1
CSVEGGIVMVNEQFF
TGCAGCGTTGAAGGCGGGATTGTCATGGTGAATGAGCAGTTCTTC
>TRBV4-1|TRBD2|.|TRBJ2-4
CTSSPSVSSGRVFELVKNIQYF
TGCACCAGCAGCCCAAGCGTCTCCAGCGGGAGGGTATTTGAGCTCGTCAAAAACATTCAGTACTTC
>TRBV5-1|TRBD2|many|TRBJ2-1
CASSLEPSGSPGDEQFF
TGCGCCAGCAGCTTGGAACCTAGCGGGAGCCCCGGGGATGAGCAGTTCTTC
>TRBV11-2|TRBD2|.|TRBJ2-3
CASSSGLAGPGTQYF
TGTGCTAGCAGCTCGGGACTAGCGGGACCGGGTACGCAGTATTTT
>TRBV12-3/TRBV12-4|TRBD2|.|TRBJ2-7
CVSKAAGRYEQYF
TGTGTCAGCAAGGCAGCGGGACGCTACGAGCAGTACTTC
>TRBV6-1|TRBD2|many|TRBJ2-7
CASAVEAGGSSYEQYF
TGTGCCAGCGCTGTCGAAGCGGGGGGGAGCTCCTACGAGCAGTACTTC
>TRBV12-3/TRBV12-4|TRBD2|.|TRBJ2-1
CASTFRTSGSHNERFF
TGTGCAAGCACTTTCCGGACTAGCGGGAGCCACAATGAGCGGTTCTTC
>TRBV29-1|TRBD2|.|TRBJ2-3
CSSRELAGDTDTQYF
TGCAGCTCGCGAGAGCTAGCGGGCGACACAGATACGCAGTATTTT
>TRBV28|.|many|TRBJ2-7
CASSSPRAGRDEQYF
TGTGCCAGCAGTTCCCCTCGGGCGGGCCGGGACGAGCAGTACTTC
>TRBV12-3/TRBV12-4|.|many|TRBJ2-3
CASSLWGMGKDTQYF
TGTGCCAGCAGTTTATGGGGTATGGGGAAAGATACGCAGTATTTT
>TRBV20-1|TRBD2|many|TRBJ2-7
CSATLAGSTEQYF
TGCAGTGCTACACTAGCGGGGTCAACCGAGCAGTACTTC
>TRBV5-1|TRBD2|many|TRBJ2-1
CASSLDPSGTYNEQFF
TGCGCCAGCAGCTTGGATCCTAGCGGGACTTACAATGAGCAGTTCTTC
>TRBV11-3|.|.|TRBJ2-1
CTSSLRIRSSYNEQFF
TGTACCAGCAGCTTAAGGATCAGGAGCTCCTACAATGAGCAGTTCTTC
>TRBV11-2|.|.|TRBJ2-3
CASNLSAQDTQYF
TGCGCCAGCAACCTCTCTGCACAAGATACACAGTATTTT
>TRBV11-2|.|.|TRBJ2-1
CVSSVERTKNEQFF
TGTGTCAGCAGCGTAGAACGGACGAAGAATGAGCAGTTCTTC
>TRBV11-2|TRBD2|.|TRBJ2-7
CTSSLAFSREVPNEQYF
TGTACCAGCAGCTTAGCTTTCTCGCGGGAGGTTCCCAACGAGCAGTACTTC
>TRBV5-4|.|.|TRBJ1-5
CASSANRDKPQHF
TGTGCCAGCAGCGCTAACAGGGATAAGCCCCAGCATTTC